This TCR beta chain derives from a study of OX40 agonist ivuxolimab in advanced cancers. J was trimmed by 5 bases and V by 5 bases; bases with no gene match: 6. The length of the CDR3 is 13 residues. Per the germline V gene, CDR1 is LNHDA and CDR2 is SQIVND (reference sequence). There are a few counts of this clone. Clones were sequenced by immunoSEQ multiplex PCR, and TCRdb holds only the in-frame ones, with some missing. Of 60,000 to 85,000 clones in the sample, approximately 87% were seen once. The sample in question was CD4+ or CD8+ T cells sorted from blood, obtained in a trial of the OX40 agonist ivuxolimab. The sequence was obtained from an adult with an advanced solid tumor such as melanoma, head and neck, liver or kidney cancer. This chain joins TRBV19 and TRBJ2-7; TRBD1 agrees at 7 bases. The CDR3 DNA sequence: TGTGCCAGTAGTGGACCCGACAGGGACGAGCAGTACTTC. It codes for CASSGPDRDEQYF.